This T cell receptor (beta chain) was documented in a study of long-term antiretroviral therapy in people with HIV. Researchers ran immunoSEQ v3.0 at survey level. Measured with immunoSEQ multiplex PCR; TCRdb has only the in-frame clones, and not every one. The sample contains approximately 32,000 clones, about 80% of which appear only once. Trimming pared 1 base from V and 9 bases from J, leaving 13 bases between. This CDR3 region has 15 residues. Germline V gives CDR1 MNHEY, CDR2 SMNVEV (reference sequence). The source is a man younger than 35 with HIV. This sample comprised unsorted PBMCs, obtained 0.4 years before starting antiretroviral therapy. This chain joins TRBV27 and TRBJ1-6; D remains unclear. CDR3 in amino acids: CASSLYSVTGSPLHF. CDR3 sequence (DNA): TGTGCCAGCAGTTTATATTCGGTTACGGGTTCACCCCTCCACTTT.